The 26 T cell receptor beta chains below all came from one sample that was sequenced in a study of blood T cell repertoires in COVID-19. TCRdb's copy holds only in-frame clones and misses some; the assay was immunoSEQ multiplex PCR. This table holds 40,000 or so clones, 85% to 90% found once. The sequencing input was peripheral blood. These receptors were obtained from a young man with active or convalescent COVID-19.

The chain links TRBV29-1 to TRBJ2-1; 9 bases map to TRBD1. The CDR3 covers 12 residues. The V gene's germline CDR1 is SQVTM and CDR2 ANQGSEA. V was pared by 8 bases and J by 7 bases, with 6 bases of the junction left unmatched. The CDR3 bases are TGCAGCTATCGGACAGGGGCAAATGAGCAGTTCTTC. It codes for CSYRTGANEQFF.

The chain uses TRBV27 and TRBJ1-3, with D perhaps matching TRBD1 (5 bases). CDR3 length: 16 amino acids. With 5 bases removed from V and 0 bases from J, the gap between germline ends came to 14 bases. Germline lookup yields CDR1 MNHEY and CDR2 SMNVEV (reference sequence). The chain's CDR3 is CASSPRGQSSGNTIYF. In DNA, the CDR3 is TGTGCCAGCAGTCCCCGAGGACAAAGCTCTGGAAACACCATATATTTT.

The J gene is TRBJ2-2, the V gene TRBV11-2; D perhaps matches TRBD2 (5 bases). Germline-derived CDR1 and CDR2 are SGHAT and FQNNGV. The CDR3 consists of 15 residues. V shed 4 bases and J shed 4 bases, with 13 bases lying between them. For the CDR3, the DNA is TGTGCCAGCAGCTCCTGGCTACTAGTCACCGGGGAGCTGTTTTTT. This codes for CASSSWLLVTGELFF.

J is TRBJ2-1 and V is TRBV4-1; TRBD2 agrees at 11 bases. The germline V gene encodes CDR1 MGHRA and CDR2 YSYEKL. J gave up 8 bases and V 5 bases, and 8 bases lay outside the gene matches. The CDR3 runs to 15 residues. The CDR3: CASSFGLAGSDEQFF. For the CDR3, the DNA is TGCGCCAGCAGCTTCGGACTAGCGGGTTCGGATGAGCAGTTCTTC.

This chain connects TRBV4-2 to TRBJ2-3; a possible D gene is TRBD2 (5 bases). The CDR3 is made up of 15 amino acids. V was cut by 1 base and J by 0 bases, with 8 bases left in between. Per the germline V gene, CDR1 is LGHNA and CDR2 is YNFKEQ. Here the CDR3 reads CASSQVGKSTDTQYF. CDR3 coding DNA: TGTGCCAGCAGCCAAGTCGGGAAAAGCACAGATACGCAGTATTTT.

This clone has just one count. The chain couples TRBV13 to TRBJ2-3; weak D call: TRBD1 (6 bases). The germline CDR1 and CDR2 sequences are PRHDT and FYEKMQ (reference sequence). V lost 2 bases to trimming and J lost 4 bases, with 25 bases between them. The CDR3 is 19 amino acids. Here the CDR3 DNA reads TGTGCCAGCAGCTTAAAGATCAGTTGGGCCGACAGGATCCCAGATACGCAGTATTTT. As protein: CASSLKISWADRIPDTQYF.

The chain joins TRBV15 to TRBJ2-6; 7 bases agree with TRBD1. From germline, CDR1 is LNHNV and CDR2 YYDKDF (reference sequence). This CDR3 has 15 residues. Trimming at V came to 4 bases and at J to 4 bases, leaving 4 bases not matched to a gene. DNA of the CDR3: TGTGCCACCAGCACTACAGGGGCCGGGGCCAACGTCCTGACTTTC. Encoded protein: CATSTTGAGANVLTF. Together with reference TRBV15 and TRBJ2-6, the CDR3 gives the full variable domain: DAMVIQNPRYQVTQFGKPVTLSCSQTLNHNVMYWYQQKSSQAPKLLFHYYDKDFNNEADTPDNFQSRRPNTSFCFLDIRSPGLGDTAMYLCATSTTGAGANVLTFGAGSRLTVL.

Here the CDR3 reads CASSLAGTGETQYF. DNA of the CDR3: TGTGCCAGCAGCTTAGCTGGGACAGGGGAGACCCAGTACTTC. The V gene is TRBV7-2, the J gene TRBJ2-5; 9 bases are a match to TRBD1. J lost 5 bases, V lost 0 bases, and 1 base had no gene match. Germline loops: CDR1 SGHTA, CDR2 FQGNSA. The CDR3 sequence is 14 residues long.

As DNA, the CDR3 is TGTGCCAGCAGCTCGCTATTAGGGAAGACAGGAAAAGGGGGTAACTATGGCTACACCTTC. Its translation is CASSSLLGKTGKGGNYGYTF. The chain uses TRBV7-8 and TRBJ1-2; tentative D call: TRBD1 (6 bases). V was shortened by 4 bases and J by 1 base, with 28 bases between the two germline ends. Germline V CDR1 and CDR2: SGHVS, FQNEAQ. This CDR3 is 20 amino acids long.

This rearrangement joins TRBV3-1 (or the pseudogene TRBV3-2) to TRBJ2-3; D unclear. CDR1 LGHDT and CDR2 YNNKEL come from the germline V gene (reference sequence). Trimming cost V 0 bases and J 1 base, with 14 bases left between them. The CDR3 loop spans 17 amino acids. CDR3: CASSQDRATLGTDTQYF. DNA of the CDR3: TGTGCCAGCAGCCAAGATAGAGCAACTCTGGGCACAGATACGCAGTATTTT.

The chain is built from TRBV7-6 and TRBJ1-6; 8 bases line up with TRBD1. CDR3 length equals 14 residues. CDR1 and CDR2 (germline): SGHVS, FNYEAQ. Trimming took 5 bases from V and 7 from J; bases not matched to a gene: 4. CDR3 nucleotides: TGTGCCAGCAGCCCAGGGGGCACAAATTCACCCCTCCACTTT. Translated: CASSPGGTNSPLHF.

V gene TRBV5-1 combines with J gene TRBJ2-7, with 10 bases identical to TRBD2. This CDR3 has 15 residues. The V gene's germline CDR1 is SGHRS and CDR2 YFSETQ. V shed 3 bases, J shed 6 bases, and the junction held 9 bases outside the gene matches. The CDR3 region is CASSSGAGGLGEQYF. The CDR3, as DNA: TGCGCCAGCAGCTCAGGAGCGGGGGGGCTAGGCGAGCAGTACTTC. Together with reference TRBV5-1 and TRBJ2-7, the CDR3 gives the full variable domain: KAGVTQTPRYLIKTRGQQVTLSCSPISGHRSVSWYQQTPGQGLQFLFEYFSETQRNKGNFPGRFSGRQFSNSRSEMNVSTLELGDSALYLCASSSGAGGLGEQYFGPGTRLTVT.

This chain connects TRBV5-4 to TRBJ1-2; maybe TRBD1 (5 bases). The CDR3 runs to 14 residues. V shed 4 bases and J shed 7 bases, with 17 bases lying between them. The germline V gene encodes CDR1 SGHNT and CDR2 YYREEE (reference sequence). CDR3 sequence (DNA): TGTGCCAGCAGCGCACAGGAGACCCGAGGTGGCTACACCTTC. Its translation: CASSAQETRGGYTF.

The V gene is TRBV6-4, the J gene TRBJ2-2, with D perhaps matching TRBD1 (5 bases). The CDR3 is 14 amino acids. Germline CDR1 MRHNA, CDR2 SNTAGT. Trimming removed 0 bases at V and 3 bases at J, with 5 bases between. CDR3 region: CASSDSGDTGELFF. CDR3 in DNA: TGTGCCAGCAGTGACTCAGGGGACACCGGGGAGCTGTTTTTT.

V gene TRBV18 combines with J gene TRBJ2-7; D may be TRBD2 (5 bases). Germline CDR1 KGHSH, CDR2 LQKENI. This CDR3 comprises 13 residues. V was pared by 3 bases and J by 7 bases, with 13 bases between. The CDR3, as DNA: TGTGCCAGCTCACCCGATGGTTGGGAGGAGCAGTACTTC. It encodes CASSPDGWEEQYF.

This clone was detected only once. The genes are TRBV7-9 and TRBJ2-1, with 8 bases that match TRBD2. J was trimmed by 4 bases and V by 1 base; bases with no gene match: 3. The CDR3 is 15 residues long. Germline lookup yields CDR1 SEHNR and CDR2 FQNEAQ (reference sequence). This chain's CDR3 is CASSLDSGTYNEQFF. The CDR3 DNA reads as TGTGCCAGCAGCTTAGATAGCGGGACTTACAATGAGCAGTTCTTC.

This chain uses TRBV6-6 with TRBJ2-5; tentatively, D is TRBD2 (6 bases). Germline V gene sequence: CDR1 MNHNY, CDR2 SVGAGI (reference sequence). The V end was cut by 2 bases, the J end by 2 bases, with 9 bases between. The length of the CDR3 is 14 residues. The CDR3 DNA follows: TGTGCCAGCAGTTACAAAGGGAGGCAAGAGACCCAGTACTTC. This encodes CASSYKGRQETQYF.

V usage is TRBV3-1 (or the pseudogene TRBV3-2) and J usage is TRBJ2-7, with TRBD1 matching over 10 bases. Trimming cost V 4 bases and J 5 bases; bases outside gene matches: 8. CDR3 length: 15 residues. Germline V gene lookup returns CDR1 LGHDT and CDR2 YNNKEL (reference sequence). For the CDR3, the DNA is TGTGCCAGCAGCCTCCACAGGGACAGGGGCCACGAGCAGTACTTC. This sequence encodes CASSLHRDRGHEQYF.

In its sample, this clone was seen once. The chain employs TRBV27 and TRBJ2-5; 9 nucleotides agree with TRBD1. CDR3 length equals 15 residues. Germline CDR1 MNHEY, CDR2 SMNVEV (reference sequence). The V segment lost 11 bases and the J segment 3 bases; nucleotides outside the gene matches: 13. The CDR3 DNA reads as TGTGCCGCGGGGCCCTCCGGGACAGGGAAAGAGACCCAGTACTTC. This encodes CAAGPSGTGKETQYF.

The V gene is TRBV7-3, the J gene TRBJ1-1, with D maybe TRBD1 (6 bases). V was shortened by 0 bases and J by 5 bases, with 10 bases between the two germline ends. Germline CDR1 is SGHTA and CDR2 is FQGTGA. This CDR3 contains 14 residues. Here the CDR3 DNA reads TGTGCCAGCAGCTTAACGGTGGGGGCTACTGAAGCTTTCTTT. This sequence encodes CASSLTVGATEAFF. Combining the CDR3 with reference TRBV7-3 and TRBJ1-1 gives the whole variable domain GAGVSQTPSNKVTEKGKYVELRCDPISGHTALYWYRQSLGQGPEFLIYFQGTGAADDSGLPNDRFFAVRPEGSVSTLKIQRTERGDSAVYLCASSLTVGATEAFFGQGTRLTVV.

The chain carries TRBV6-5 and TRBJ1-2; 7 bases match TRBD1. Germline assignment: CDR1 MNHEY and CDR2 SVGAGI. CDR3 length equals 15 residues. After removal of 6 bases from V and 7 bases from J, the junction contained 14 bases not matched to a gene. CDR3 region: CASRPPTGDWGGYTF. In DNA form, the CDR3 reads TGTGCCAGCAGACCTCCTACAGGGGATTGGGGTGGCTACACCTTC.

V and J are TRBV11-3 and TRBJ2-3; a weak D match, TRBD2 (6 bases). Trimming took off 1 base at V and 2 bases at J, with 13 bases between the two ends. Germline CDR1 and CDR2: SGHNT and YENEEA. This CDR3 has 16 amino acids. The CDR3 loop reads CASSLAGAGTTDTQYF. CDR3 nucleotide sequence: TGTGCCAGCAGCTTAGCCGGGGCGGGGACCACAGATACGCAGTATTTT.

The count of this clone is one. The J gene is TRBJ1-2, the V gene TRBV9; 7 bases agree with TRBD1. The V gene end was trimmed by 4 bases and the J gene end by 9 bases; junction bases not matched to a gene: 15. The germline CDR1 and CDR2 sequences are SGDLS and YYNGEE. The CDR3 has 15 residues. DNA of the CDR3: TGTGCCAGCAGCCCAAGTGGGGCGGCAGGGGGAAGCTACACCTTC. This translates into CASSPSGAAGGSYTF. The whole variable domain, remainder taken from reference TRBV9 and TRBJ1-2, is DSGVTQTPKHLITATGQRVTLRCSPRSGDLSVYWYQQSLDQGLQFLIQYYNGEERAKGNILERFSAQQFPDLHSELNLSSLELGDSALYFCASSPSGAAGGSYTFGSGTRLTVV.

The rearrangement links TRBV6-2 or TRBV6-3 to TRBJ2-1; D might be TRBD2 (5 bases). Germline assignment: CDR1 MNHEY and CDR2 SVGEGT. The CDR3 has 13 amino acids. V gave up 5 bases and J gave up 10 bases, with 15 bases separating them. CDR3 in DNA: TGTGCCAGCAGTCCCTTAGGCAGCGGCGAGCAGTTCTTC. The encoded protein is CASSPLGSGEQFF.

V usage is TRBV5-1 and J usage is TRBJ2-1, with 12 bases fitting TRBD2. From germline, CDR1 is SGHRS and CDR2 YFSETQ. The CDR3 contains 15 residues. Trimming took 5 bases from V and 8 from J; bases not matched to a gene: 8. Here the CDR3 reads CASRPASGRVHEQFF. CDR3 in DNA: TGCGCCAGCAGGCCCGCTAGCGGGAGGGTACATGAGCAGTTCTTC.

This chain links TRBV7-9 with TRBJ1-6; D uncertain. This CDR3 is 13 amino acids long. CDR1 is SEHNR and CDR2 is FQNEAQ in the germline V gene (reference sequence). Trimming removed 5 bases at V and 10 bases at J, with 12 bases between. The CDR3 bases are TGTGCCAGCAGCAAACCGACTGGCTCACCCCTCCACTTT. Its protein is CASSKPTGSPLHF.